This T cell receptor (beta chain) was profiled in a study of identical twins (dated by TCRdb to 2016 to 2017). About the investigation overall: The study deep-sequenced TCR alpha and beta repertoires from monozygotic twins, unrelated adults of various ages and cord blood to test whether fetal clonotypes persist. Replicate twin experiments were performed at different times using different library preparation protocols to rule out contamination. General study outcomes and caveats: Out-of-frame TCR alpha sequences shared between twins showed an excess of low generation-probability sequences compared with coincidental sharing between unrelated individuals. Recombination models systematically underestimated out-of-frame TCR alpha sharing in monozygotic twins but agreed with sharing between unrelated individuals. Zero-insertion analyses could be partly confounded by invariant T cells such as MAIT and iNKT, though diverse VJ usage argued against such confounding for most clonotypes. Conclusions relied on cross-sectional statistical analysis, since the same donors could not be followed over many years. Abundant cord blood beta clonotypes had fewer insertions, young adult naive repertoires showed a similar but weaker trend, and memory repertoires showed no such trend. In beta out-of-frame sequences, excess twin sharing was weaker, because having fewer shared sequences lowered the signal-to-noise ratio.

To prepare the library, 5' RACE was applied. Sequencer: Illumina HiSeq 2000. A universal primer binding site was added through template switching, and the final cDNA carried a unique molecular identifier so that TCR cDNA molecules could be counted accurately. Specific primers in the conserved constant-segment region were used to synthesize first-strand cDNA for the TCR alpha and beta chains. To control for contamination, every cDNA library was double barcoded, receiving both a SMART-Mk sample barcode and Illumina barcodes. TruSeq adapter sequences, together with Illumina sample barcodes, were added in two successive PCR steps. The Illumina HiSeq platform was used with custom primers to sequence TCR alpha and beta cDNA libraries. The authors' pipeline ran thus. Raw reads were processed with MiGEC to extract unique molecular identifiers, and MiXCR was used to determine CDR3 positions. For each individual, recombination models were inferred using an EM algorithm with the repgenHMM and IGoR tools. The analysis of shared clonotypes was done with the tcR package in R, with sharing normalized by the product of cloneset sizes. To study raw recombination free of thymic and clonal selection effects, out-of-frame nonproductive sequences were analyzed. Starting from the raw public reads, TCRdb applied fastp trimming at Q25, assembled clones with MiXCR and retained in-frame beta chains. One record per CDR3 amino acid sequence lists the most common genes and DNA. TCRdb's processing, not the authors', yielded these V and J calls. Here the sample has 350,000 to 400,000 distinct CDR3 sequences; approximately 10% occur a single time. The leading ten clones occupy 7.5% to 9.5% of the sample.

V sheds 5 bases and J sheds 6 bases, leaving 5 bases between their ends. The germline V gene (reference sequence) specifies MNHNY as CDR1 and SVGAGI as CDR2. The CDR3 contains 12 residues, cysteine and phenylalanine counted. Only the CDR3 part of the read is kept: 36 bases, read in frame from the first base. There are a few counts of this clonotype. Its antigen specificity is not known. No clone much larger than this one lies a single base away; base qualities are absent. Every donor in the study was a healthy Caucasian. The study also sequenced three unrelated non-twin adults: a male aged 18 to 30, a male aged 50 to 60 and a female aged 50 to 60. Miltenyi CD45RO+ enrichment and human naive T-cell isolation kits were used to isolate memory (CD45RO+) and naive T cells from PBMC.

This TCR derives from a woman aged 45-59 years in good health. The rearrangement joined TRBV6-6 to TRBJ1-6; the D segment cannot be called with confidence. Sequencing used naive T cells sorted from blood. The sample's cell subset or site label, decoded: cells isolated with a human naive T-cell isolation kit. This receptor carries the CDR3 CASSQSNSPLHF. The DNA sequence is as follows: TGTGCCAGCAGTCAAAGTAATTCACCCCTCCACTTT.